Following are 17 T cell receptor beta chains from one sample sequenced in a study of blood T cell repertoires in COVID-19. Produced via immunoSEQ multiplex PCR; TCRdb's table is partial and in-frame only. Found here are 200,000 to 250,000 clones, 83% of them singletons; the top ten hold 1.3%. The specimen sequenced was peripheral blood. The receptors derive from a woman aged 25 to 39 with COVID-19, enrolled during active disease.

As regards this clone: The same CDR3 is also encoded by other DNA sequences in this sample. J is TRBJ2-5 and V is TRBV6-2 or TRBV6-3, with TRBD2 identical over 8 bases. This CDR3 is 14 amino acids long. CDR1 and CDR2 (germline): MNHEY, SVGEGT. J gave up 3 bases and V 3 bases, and 3 bases lay outside the gene matches. DNA for the CDR3: TGTGCCAGCAGTTATCGAGCGGGAGAAGAGACCCAGTACTTC. This sequence encodes CASSYRAGEETQYF.

The chain links TRBV19 to TRBJ1-5; a weak D match, TRBD1 (6 bases). CDR3 length equals 15 residues. Trimming stripped 7 bases from V and 4 bases from J, with 17 bases between. Germline loops: CDR1 LNHDA, CDR2 SQIVND (reference sequence). The CDR3 sequence: CASTFSGRGNQPQHF. The CDR3 region has the DNA TGTGCCAGTACCTTTAGTGGGAGGGGGAATCAGCCCCAGCATTTT.

The genes are TRBV3-1 (or the pseudogene TRBV3-2) and TRBJ1-2; 8 positions match TRBD1. The CDR3 covers 14 residues. The germline V gene encodes CDR1 LGHDT and CDR2 YNNKEL (reference sequence). V dropped 4 bases and J dropped 3; count of bases not matched to a gene: 4. CDR3 in DNA: TGTGCCAGCAGCCTGATACAGGGGGACTATGGCTACACCTTC. Residues: CASSLIQGDYGYTF.

J is TRBJ2-3 and V is TRBV29-1, with D possibly matching TRBD2 (5 bases). The CDR3 is made up of 14 amino acids. V lost 0 bases, J lost 2 bases, and 9 bases lay in between. Germline CDR1 is SQVTM and CDR2 is ANQGSEA. The CDR3 bases are TGCAGCGTTGAAGAGAGGGTCTCCACAGATACGCAGTATTTT. Protein sequence: CSVEERVSTDTQYF.

Worth noting for this clone: Other DNA sequences within the sample encode an identical CDR3. The rearrangement links TRBV27 to TRBJ2-7; the D gene is possibly TRBD2 (6 bases). Germline values: CDR1 MNHEY, CDR2 SMNVEV (reference sequence). The CDR3 has 13 amino acids. V was clipped by 6 bases and J by 4 bases, with 13 bases between them. In DNA, the CDR3 is TGTGCCAGCAGCGGGACCGGAGGGTACGAGCAGTACTTC. This sequence encodes CASSGTGGYEQYF.

The chain is built from TRBV5-1 and TRBJ2-1, with 11 bases aligning to TRBD2. The CDR3 extends over 17 amino acids. V lost 2 bases, J lost 6 bases, and 10 bases stayed unmatched. Germline V gives CDR1 SGHRS, CDR2 YFSETQ. The CDR3 DNA sequence: TGCGCCAGCAGCTTTACTAGCGGGAGTCTGGAAGCCAATGAGCAGTTCTTC. Protein: CASSFTSGSLEANEQFF.

The genes are TRBV5-4 and TRBJ2-2; tentatively, D is TRBD2 (7 bases). Germline lookup yields CDR1 SGHNT and CDR2 YYREEE (reference sequence). CDR3 length: 15 residues. V gave up 0 bases and J gave up 6 bases, with 12 bases separating them. CDR3 nucleotide sequence: TGTGCCAGCAGCTTGGCTGTGGGGGGGCCCGGGGAGCTGTTTTTT. This gives the protein CASSLAVGGPGELFF.

The chain recombines TRBV11-3 with TRBJ2-3, with 10 bases lining up with TRBD2. The CDR3 sequence is 15 residues long. V dropped 6 bases and J dropped 4; count of bases not matched to a gene: 7. Germline V lookup: CDR1 SGHNT, CDR2 YENEEA. The CDR3 region has the DNA TGTGCCAGCAGTTTTAGCGGGGGGTCGTCAGATACGCAGTATTTT. It is translated as CASSFSGGSSDTQYF.

This clone was counted a single time. The chain joins TRBV24-1 to TRBJ2-1; 9 nucleotides align to TRBD2. The CDR3 spans 16 residues. Germline V gene data show CDR1 as KGHDR and CDR2 as SFDVKD. The V and J ends lost 1 base and 8 bases, in that order; junction bases with no gene match: 8. DNA of the CDR3: TGTGCCACCAGTGATTTCCCGCGGGAGGGCCGCCATGAGCAGTTCTTC. It codes for CATSDFPREGRHEQFF.

In DNA form, the CDR3 reads TGTGCCAGCAGTTATAGTACCGCCGGGACTAGGAGGTTACGGGAGCTGTTTTTT. Translating gives CASSYSTAGTRRLRELFF. The chain joins TRBV6-2 or TRBV6-3 to TRBJ2-2, with 8 positions matching TRBD2. Per the germline V gene, CDR1 is MNHEY and CDR2 is SVGEGT. The CDR3 is made up of 18 amino acids. V was pared by 3 bases and J by 9 bases, with 18 bases of the junction left unmatched.

V and J are TRBV4-2 and TRBJ2-3, with D uncertain. The CDR3 is 13 amino acids. Looked up from germline, CDR1 is LGHNA and CDR2 is YNFKEQ. Trimming removed 4 bases at V and 3 bases at J, with 8 bases between. The CDR3 reads CASSRTGTDTQYF. CDR3 nucleotide sequence: TGTGCCAGCAGCCGAACCGGGACAGATACGCAGTATTTT.

This rearrangement joins TRBV7-2 to TRBJ1-2; the match to TRBD1 covers 8 bases. V was pared by 4 bases and J by 7 bases, with 5 bases of the junction left unmatched. Looked up from germline, CDR1 is SGHTA and CDR2 is FQGNSA. The CDR3 spans 13 residues. CDR3 DNA sequence: TGTGCCAGCAGCTCCTACAGGGGGGTTGGCTACACCTTC. It codes for CASSSYRGVGYTF.

The chain carries TRBV5-4 and TRBJ2-2, with a possible D match to TRBD2 (6 bases). CDR1 is SGHNT, CDR2 YYREEE, per germline (reference sequence). V lost 1 base and J lost 4, with 11 bases in between. The CDR3 has 15 amino acids. In nucleotides, the CDR3 is TGTGCCAGCAGCTTGTGGGACTTCAGCACCGGGGAGCTGTTTTTT. The encoded protein is CASSLWDFSTGELFF.

This chain uses TRBV9 with TRBJ1-5; unclear D gene. Germline V gene lookup returns CDR1 SGDLS and CDR2 YYNGEE. The CDR3 is 14 amino acids. The V end was cut by 2 bases, the J end by 3 bases, with 9 bases between. In nucleotides, the CDR3 is TGTGCCAGCAGCGTTTCCGACACCAATCAGCCCCAGCATTTT. Its protein product is CASSVSDTNQPQHF.

The chain joins TRBV27 to TRBJ1-1; D might be TRBD1 (6 bases). V lost 6 bases, J lost 2 bases, and 13 bases lay in between. This CDR3 contains 14 residues. In germline, CDR1 is MNHEY, CDR2 SMNVEV (reference sequence). Here the CDR3 DNA reads TGTGCCAGCAGCTTAGGGACACCCAACACTGAAGCTTTCTTT. This gives the protein CASSLGTPNTEAFF.

The sample holds one count of this clone. J is TRBJ1-3 and V is TRBV7-2; no reliable D call. The germline V gene has CDR1 SGHTA and CDR2 FQGNSA. CDR3 length equals 15 residues. Trimming stripped 1 base from V and 0 bases from J, with 7 bases between. CDR3 residues: CASSLGQYSGNTIYF. Here the CDR3 DNA reads TGTGCCAGCAGCTTAGGCCAGTACTCTGGAAACACCATATATTTT. Full variable domain (rest looked up from reference TRBV7-2 and TRBJ1-3): GAGVSQSPSNKVTEKGKDVELRCDPISGHTALYWYRQSLGQGLEFLIYFQGNSAPDKSGLPSDRFSAERTGGSVSTLTIQRTQQEDSAVYLCASSLGQYSGNTIYFGEGSWLTVV.

This rearrangement joins TRBV19 to TRBJ2-7, with D possibly matching TRBD2 (6 bases). Germline CDR1 LNHDA, CDR2 SQIVND (reference sequence). With 3 bases removed from V and 3 bases from J, the gap between germline ends came to 9 bases. The CDR3 totals 13 residues. The CDR3 nucleotides are TGTGCCAGTAGTATGGGGACTTACTACGAGCAGTACTTC. It codes for CASSMGTYYEQYF.